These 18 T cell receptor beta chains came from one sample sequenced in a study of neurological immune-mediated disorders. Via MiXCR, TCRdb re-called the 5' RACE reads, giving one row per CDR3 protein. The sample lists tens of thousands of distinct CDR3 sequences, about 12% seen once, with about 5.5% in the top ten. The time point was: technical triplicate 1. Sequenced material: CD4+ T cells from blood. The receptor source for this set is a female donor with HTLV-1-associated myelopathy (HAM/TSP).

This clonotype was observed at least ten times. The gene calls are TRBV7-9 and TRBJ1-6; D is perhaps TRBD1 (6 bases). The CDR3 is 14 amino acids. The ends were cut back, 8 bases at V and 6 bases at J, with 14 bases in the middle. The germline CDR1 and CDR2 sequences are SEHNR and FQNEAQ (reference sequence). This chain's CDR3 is CASGTGSGNSPLHF. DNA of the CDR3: TGTGCCAGCGGCACAGGGTCGGGTAATTCACCCCTCCACTTT.

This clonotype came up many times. The CDR3 bases are TGTGCCAGCAGCCGGACTAGCGGGGGGCACGGGGAGCTGTTTTTT. This sequence encodes CASSRTSGGHGELFF. The chain couples TRBV7-2 to TRBJ2-2, with 14 bases fitting TRBD2. The CDR3 contains 15 residues. J gave up 7 bases and V 5 bases, and 3 bases lay outside the gene matches. Germline V CDR1 and CDR2: SGHTA, FQGNSA.

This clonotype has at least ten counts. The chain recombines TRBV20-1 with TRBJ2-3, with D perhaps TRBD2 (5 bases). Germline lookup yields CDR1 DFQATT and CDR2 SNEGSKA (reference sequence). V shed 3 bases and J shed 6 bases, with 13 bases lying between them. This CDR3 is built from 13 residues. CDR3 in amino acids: CSARYLGSDTQYF. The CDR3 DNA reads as TGCAGTGCTAGGTACCTAGGGAGCGATACGCAGTATTTT.

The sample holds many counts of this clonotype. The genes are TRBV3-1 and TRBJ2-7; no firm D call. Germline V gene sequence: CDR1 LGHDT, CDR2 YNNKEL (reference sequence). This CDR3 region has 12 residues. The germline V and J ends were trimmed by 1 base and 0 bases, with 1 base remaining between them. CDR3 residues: CASSQASYEQYF. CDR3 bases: TGTGCCAGCAGCCAAGCCTCCTACGAGCAGTACTTC.

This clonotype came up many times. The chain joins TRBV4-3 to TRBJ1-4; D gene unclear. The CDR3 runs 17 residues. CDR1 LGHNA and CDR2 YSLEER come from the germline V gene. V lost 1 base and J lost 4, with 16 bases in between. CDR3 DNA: TGCGCCAGCAGCCAAGTAACATTCCGGGCCCTTAATGAAAAACTGTTTTTT. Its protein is CASSQVTFRALNEKLFF.

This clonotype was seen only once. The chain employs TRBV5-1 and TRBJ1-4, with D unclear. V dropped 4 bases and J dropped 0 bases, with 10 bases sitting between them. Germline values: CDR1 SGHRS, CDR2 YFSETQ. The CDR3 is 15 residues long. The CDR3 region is CASSPNSATNEKLFF. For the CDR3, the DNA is TGCGCCAGCAGCCCGAATTCGGCAACTAATGAAAAACTGTTTTTT.

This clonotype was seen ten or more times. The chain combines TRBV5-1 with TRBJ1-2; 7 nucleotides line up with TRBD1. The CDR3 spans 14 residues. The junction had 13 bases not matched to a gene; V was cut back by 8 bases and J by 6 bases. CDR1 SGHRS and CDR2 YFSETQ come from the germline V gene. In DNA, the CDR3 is TGCGCCAGTAAAAGCACAGGGGTTTACGATGGCTACACCTTC. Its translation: CASKSTGVYDGYTF.

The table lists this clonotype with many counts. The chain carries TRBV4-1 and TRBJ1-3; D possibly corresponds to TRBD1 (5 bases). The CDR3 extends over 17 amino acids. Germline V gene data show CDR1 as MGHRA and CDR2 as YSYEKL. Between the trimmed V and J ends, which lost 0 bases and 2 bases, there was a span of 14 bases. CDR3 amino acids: CASSQDHGGTAGNTIYF. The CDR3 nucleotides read TGCGCCAGCAGCCAAGATCACGGGGGTACCGCTGGAAACACCATATATTTT.

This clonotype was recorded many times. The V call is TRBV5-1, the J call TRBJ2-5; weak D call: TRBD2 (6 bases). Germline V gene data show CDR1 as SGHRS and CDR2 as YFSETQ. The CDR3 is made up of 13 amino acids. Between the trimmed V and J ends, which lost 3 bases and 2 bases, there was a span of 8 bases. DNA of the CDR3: TGCGCCAGCAGCTACGGGACTCAAGAGACCCAGTACTTC. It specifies CASSYGTQETQYF.

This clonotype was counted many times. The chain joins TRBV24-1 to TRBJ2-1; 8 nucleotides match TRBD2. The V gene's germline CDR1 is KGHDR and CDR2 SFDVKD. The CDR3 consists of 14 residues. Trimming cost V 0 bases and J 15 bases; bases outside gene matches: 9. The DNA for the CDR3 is TGTGCCACCAGTGATTTGGGGCGCGGGGGGACGTGGTTCTTC. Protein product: CATSDLGRGGTWFF.

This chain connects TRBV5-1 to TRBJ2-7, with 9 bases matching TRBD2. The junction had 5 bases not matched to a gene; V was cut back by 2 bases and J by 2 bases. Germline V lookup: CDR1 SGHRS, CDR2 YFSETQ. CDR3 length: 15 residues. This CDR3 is CASSLQGGGAYEQYF. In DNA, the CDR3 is TGCGCCAGCAGCTTACAAGGCGGGGGGGCCTACGAGCAGTACTTC.

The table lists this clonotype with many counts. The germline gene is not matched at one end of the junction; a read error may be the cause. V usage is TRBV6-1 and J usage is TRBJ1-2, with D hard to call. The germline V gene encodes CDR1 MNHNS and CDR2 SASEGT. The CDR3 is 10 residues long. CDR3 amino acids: CASREDGYTF. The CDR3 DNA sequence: TGTGCCAGCAGGGAAGATGGCTACACCTTC.

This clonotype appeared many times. CDR3 residues: CASTPAGVSGELFF. The CDR3 DNA follows: TGTGCCAGCACCCCAGCGGGAGTCTCCGGGGAGCTGTTTTTT. The chain links TRBV6-5 to TRBJ2-2; 8 bases map to TRBD2. The germline V gene has CDR1 MNHEY and CDR2 SVGAGI. Unmatched junction bases numbered 7, after V lost 7 bases and J lost 6 bases. The CDR3 is 14 amino acids.

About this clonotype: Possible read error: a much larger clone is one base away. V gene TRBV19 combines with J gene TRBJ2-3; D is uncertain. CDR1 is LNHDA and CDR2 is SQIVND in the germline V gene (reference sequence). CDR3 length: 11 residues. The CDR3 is CDSSSADTQYF. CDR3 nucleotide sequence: TGTGACAGTAGTTCCGCAGATACGCAGTATTTT.

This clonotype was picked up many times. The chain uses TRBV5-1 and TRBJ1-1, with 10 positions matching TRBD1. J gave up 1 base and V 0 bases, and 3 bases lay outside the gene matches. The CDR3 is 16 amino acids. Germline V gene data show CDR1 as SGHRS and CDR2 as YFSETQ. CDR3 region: CASSLEDRGWNTEAFF. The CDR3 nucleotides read TGCGCCAGCAGCTTGGAGGACAGGGGGTGGAACACTGAAGCTTTCTTT.

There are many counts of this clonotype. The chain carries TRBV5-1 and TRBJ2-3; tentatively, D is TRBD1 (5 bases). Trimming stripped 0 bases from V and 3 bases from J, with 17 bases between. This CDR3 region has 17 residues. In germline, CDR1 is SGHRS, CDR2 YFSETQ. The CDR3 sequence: CASSLGLAPRVTDTQYF. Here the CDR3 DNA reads TGCGCCAGCAGCTTGGGGTTGGCCCCCAGGGTGACAGATACGCAGTATTTT.

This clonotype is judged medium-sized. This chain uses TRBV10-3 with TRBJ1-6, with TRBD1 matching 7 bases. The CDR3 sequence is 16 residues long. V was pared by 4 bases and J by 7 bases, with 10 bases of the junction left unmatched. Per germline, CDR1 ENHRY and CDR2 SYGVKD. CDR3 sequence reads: CAISASNRGGNSPLHF. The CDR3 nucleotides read TGTGCCATCAGTGCCTCAAACAGGGGTGGGAATTCACCCCTCCACTTT.

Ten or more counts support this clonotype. The CDR3 DNA sequence: TGCGCCAGCAGCTTGTCAGCAGGGGCAGATACGCAGTATTTT. It yields the protein CASSLSAGADTQYF. The rearrangement uses TRBV5-1 and TRBJ2-3, with D perhaps TRBD1 (6 bases). Germline CDR1 SGHRS, CDR2 YFSETQ. The CDR3 has 14 residues. The germline V and J ends were trimmed by 1 base and 4 bases, with 10 bases remaining between them.